This entry is about one TCR beta chain. TCRdb re-analysed the 5' RACE reads in MiXCR, keeping a single row per CDR3 protein. The data show a few hundred thousand distinct CDR3 sequences, with roughly 16% seen just once and about a fifth held by the top ten. The sample originates from a study of T-cell memory formation after mild COVID-19. Specimen: PBMCs or a T cell subset sorted from them (not recorded which). The TCR was taken from a man aged 18 to 35 who had mild COVID-19 (a few samples of this study predate the infection). Cell type and time point are not known.

Here the CDR3 DNA reads TGCAGCGTTATAATAGGACTAGCGATGGAGACCCAGTACTTC. This translates into CSVIIGLAMETQYF. This chain links TRBV29-1 with TRBJ2-5, with 9 bases matching TRBD2. The germline gives CDR1 SQVTM, CDR2 ANQGSEA. The CDR3 is made up of 14 amino acids. V lost 5 bases to trimming and J lost 5 bases; unmatched junction nucleotides: 9.